Listed below are T cell receptor beta chains from one sample, sequenced in a study of T cell responses to AZD1222 COVID-19 vaccine. Libraries were prepared by immunoSEQ multiplex PCR; TCRdb keeps only in-frame clonotypes and omits some of them. Among some 120,000 clones listed, 91% were seen once. The sample here was peripheral blood, taken on day 0 of AZD1222 vaccination. The receptors were sampled from an adult in good health. Each CDR3 is given with its conserved first and last residue. D genes are given only for firm matches. The size field is filled for only some rows; it gives once, few, many or a size class.

D	V	size	J	CDR3	DNA
TRBD2	TRBV2	-	TRBJ2-3	CASSGTSGSTDTQYF	TGTGCCAGCAGTGGGACTAGCGGGAGCACAGATACGCAGTATTTT
-	TRBV3-1/TRBV3-2	-	TRBJ2-7	CASSSLAGSYEQYF	TGTGCCAGCAGCTCATTAGCAGGGTCCTACGAGCAGTACTTC
TRBD2	TRBV11-3	-	TRBJ2-1	CASSLGQDWGGNEQFF	TGTGCCAGCAGCTTGGGCCAGGACTGGGGGGGGAATGAGCAGTTCTTC
-	TRBV4-3	few	TRBJ2-2	CASSQGTAVTGELFF	TGCGCCAGCAGCCAAGGGACAGCCGTTACCGGGGAGCTGTTTTTT
-	TRBV9	-	TRBJ1-2	CASGNYGYTF	TGTGCCAGCGGGAATTATGGCTACACCTTC
-	TRBV24-1	-	TRBJ1-5	CATSDSGQRGNQPQHF	TGTGCCACCAGTGATTCAGGACAGAGAGGCAATCAGCCCCAGCATTTT
TRBD1	TRBV5-1	once	TRBJ1-2	CASSADRDRSGYTF	TGCGCCAGCAGCGCGGACCGGGACAGGTCTGGCTACACCTTC
TRBD2	TRBV7-8	-	TRBJ2-3	CASSLGGGRAVDTQYF	TGTGCCAGCAGCTTAGGAGGCGGGAGGGCCGTAGATACGCAGTATTTT
-	TRBV7-9	-	TRBJ2-7	CASSPLHPQGLSYEQYF	TGTGCCAGCAGTCCACTTCATCCGCAGGGGCTTTCCTACGAGCAGTACTTC
-	TRBV30	-	TRBJ2-1	CAWSALGGSRTYNEQFF	TGTGCCTGGAGTGCCCTTGGGGGGAGTCGGACCTACAATGAGCAGTTCTTC
-	TRBV2	-	TRBJ1-3	CASSEPRTGNTIYF	TGTGCCAGCAGTGAACCCCGAACTGGAAACACCATATATTTT
-	TRBV4-1	-	TRBJ1-2	CASSREPGTTFGYTF	TGCGCCAGCAGCCGAGAGCCCGGGACTACTTTTGGCTACACCTTC
-	TRBV13	-	TRBJ2-7	CASRSTDGGYEQYF	TGTGCCAGCAGATCCACTGATGGGGGGTACGAGCAGTACTTC
TRBD1	TRBV9	-	TRBJ2-1	CASSVGDPGGVYNEQFF	TGTGCCAGCAGCGTAGGAGATCCAGGGGGCGTTTACAATGAGCAGTTCTTC
-	TRBV19	-	TRBJ1-5	CATSGTYGTQHF	TGTGCCACGTCCGGGACCTATGGCACCCAGCATTTT
-	TRBV7-2	-	TRBJ2-2	CASSEGFNTGELFF	TGTGCCAGCAGCGAGGGTTTCAACACCGGGGAGCTGTTTTTT
-	TRBV6-5	-	TRBJ1-2	CASSSPSQGTRGYTF	TGTGCCAGCAGTTCCCCGTCCCAGGGGACGAGAGGCTACACCTTC
-	TRBV7-8	-	TRBJ2-7	CASSTSGGKQYF	TGTGCCAGCAGCACGAGTGGGGGAAAGCAGTACTTC
-	TRBV5-4	-	TRBJ1-2	CASSYGRASNLIGYTF	TGTGCCAGCAGCTACGGACGGGCCTCTAATCTTATTGGCTACACCTTC
TRBD1	TRBV7-9	few	TRBJ2-1	CASSFQGAKYNEQFF	TGTGCCAGCAGCTTCCAGGGGGCGAAGTACAATGAGCAGTTCTTC
-	TRBV20-1	-	TRBJ2-1	CSAPSLYEQFF	TGCAGTGCCCCAAGCTTGTATGAGCAGTTCTTC
TRBD1	TRBV5-1	-	TRBJ1-5	CASSGGQGDQPQHF	TGCGCCAGCAGCGGGGGACAGGGCGATCAGCCCCAGCATTTT
TRBD2	TRBV23-1	-	TRBJ2-6	CASSLTSGSSGANVLTF	TGCGCCAGCAGTCTTACCAGCGGGAGCTCTGGGGCCAACGTCCTGACTTTC
-	TRBV15	-	TRBJ1-2	CATSRDGYYGYTF	TGTGCCACCAGCAGAGACGGATACTATGGCTACACCTTC
TRBD1	TRBV7-2	-	TRBJ1-1	CASSLDRVTEAFF	TGTGCCAGCAGCTTGGACAGGGTCACTGAAGCTTTCTTT
-	TRBV7-2	-	TRBJ1-3	CASSLTGRGSGNTIYF	TGTGCCAGCAGCCTCACGGGGAGGGGGTCTGGAAACACCATATATTTT
TRBD1	TRBV30	-	TRBJ2-1	CAWSPTSGGALTDEQFF	TGTGCCTGGAGTCCAACCTCAGGGGGAGCGTTGACCGATGAGCAGTTCTTC
-	TRBV5-6	-	TRBJ2-7	CASSLETVYEQYF	TGTGCCAGCAGCTTGGAGACAGTCTACGAGCAGTACTTC
-	TRBV6-5	-	TRBJ1-2	CASSRGDYGYTF	TGTGCCAGCAGTCGCGGGGACTATGGCTACACCTTC
TRBD2	TRBV7-3	-	TRBJ2-2	CASSWTSGTGELFF	TGTGCCAGCAGCTGGACTAGCGGCACCGGGGAGCTGTTTTTT
-	TRBV6-5	-	TRBJ1-1	CASTLYWNTEAFF	TGTGCCAGCACTCTCTATTGGAACACTGAAGCTTTCTTT
-	TRBV7-9	-	TRBJ2-7	CASSERSYEQYF	TGTGCCAGCAGTGAGAGGTCCTACGAGCAGTACTTC
-	TRBV9	-	TRBJ1-1	CASSVHMDSPNTEAFF	TGTGCCAGCAGCGTCCACATGGACAGCCCGAACACTGAAGCTTTCTTT
-	TRBV6-1	-	TRBJ1-1	CASSESEHTEAFF	TGTGCCAGCAGTGAATCGGAGCACACTGAAGCTTTCTTT
-	TRBV2	once	TRBJ1-5	CASSETEANQPQHF	TGTGCCAGCAGTGAAACGGAGGCGAATCAGCCCCAGCATTTT
-	TRBV29-1	-	TRBJ1-2	CSVGDGSYGYTF	TGCAGCGTTGGGGATGGAAGCTATGGCTACACCTTC
-	TRBV29-1	-	TRBJ2-7	CSVPGPVDSYEQYF	TGCAGCGTACCGGGCCCGGTAGACTCCTACGAGCAGTACTTC
-	TRBV5-5	-	TRBJ1-5	CASSLGGLISQPQHF	TGTGCCAGCAGCTTGGGGGGGTTGATCAGTCAGCCCCAGCATTTT
-	TRBV14	once	TRBJ2-2	CASSQSRGSSNTGELFF	TGTGCCAGCAGCCAATCACGGGGGTCCTCGAACACCGGGGAGCTGTTTTTT
TRBD2	TRBV5-1	once	TRBJ2-1	CASSSGGPGDEQFF	TGCGCCAGCAGCTCGGGAGGGCCAGGGGATGAGCAGTTCTTC
-	TRBV2	-	TRBJ1-2	CASRWGGYGYTF	TGTGCCAGCCGGTGGGGCGGATATGGCTACACCTTC
-	TRBV7-2	once	TRBJ1-2	CASSLSQGGGYTF	TGTGCCAGCAGCTTATCTCAGGGAGGCGGCTACACCTTC